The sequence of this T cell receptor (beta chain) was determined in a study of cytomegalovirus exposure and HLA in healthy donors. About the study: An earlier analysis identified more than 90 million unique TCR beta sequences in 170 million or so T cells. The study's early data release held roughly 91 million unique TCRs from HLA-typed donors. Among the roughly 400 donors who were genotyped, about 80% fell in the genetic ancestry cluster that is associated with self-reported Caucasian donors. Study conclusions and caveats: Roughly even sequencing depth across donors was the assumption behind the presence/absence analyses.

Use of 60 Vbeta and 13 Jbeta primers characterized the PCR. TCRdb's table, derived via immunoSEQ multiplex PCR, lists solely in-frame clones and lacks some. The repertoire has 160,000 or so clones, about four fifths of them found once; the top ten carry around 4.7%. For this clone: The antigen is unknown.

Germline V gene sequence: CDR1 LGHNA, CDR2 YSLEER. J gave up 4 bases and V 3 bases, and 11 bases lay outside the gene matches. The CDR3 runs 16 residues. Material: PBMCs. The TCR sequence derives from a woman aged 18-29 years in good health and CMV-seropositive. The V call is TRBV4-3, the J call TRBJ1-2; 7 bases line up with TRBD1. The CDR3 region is CASSQVRTGAGYGYTF. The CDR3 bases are TGCGCCAGCAGCCAGGTACGCACAGGGGCAGGCTATGGCTACACCTTC.